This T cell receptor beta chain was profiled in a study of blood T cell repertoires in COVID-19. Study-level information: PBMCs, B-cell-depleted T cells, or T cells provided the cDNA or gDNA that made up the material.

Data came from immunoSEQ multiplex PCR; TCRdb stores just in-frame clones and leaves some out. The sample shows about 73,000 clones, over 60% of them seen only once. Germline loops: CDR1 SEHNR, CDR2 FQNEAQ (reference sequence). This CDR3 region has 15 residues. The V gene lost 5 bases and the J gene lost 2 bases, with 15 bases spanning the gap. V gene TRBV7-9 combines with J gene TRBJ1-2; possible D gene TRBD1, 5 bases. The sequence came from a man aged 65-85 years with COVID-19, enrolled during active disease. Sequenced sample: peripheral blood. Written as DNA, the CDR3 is TGTGCCAGCAGCCACCGGGACTTGTCAAACTATGGCTACACCTTC. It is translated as CASSHRDLSNYGYTF.